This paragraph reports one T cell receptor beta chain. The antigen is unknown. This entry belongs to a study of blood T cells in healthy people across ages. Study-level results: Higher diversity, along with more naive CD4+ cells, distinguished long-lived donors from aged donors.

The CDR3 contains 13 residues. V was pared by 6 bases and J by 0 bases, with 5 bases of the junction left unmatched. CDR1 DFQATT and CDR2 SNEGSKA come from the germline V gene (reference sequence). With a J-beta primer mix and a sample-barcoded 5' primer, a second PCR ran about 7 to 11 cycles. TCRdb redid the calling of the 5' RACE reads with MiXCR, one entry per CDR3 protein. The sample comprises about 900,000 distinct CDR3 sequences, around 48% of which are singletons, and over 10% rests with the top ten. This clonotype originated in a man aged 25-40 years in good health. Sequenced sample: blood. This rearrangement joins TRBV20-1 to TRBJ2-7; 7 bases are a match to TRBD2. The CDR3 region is CSARGVNSYEQYF. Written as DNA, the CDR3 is TGCAGTGCCCGGGGGGTCAACTCCTACGAGCAGTACTTC.